One sample yielded the 14 T cell receptor beta chains listed below, sequenced in a study of cytomegalovirus exposure and HLA in healthy donors. The data were produced by immunoSEQ multiplex PCR, yet TCRdb's version contains in-frame clones alone and is incomplete. The table shows some 80,000 clones, with roughly 96% occurring only once. The sequenced material came from PBMCs. The receptors were gathered from a woman younger than 30 in good health and CMV-seronegative.

The J gene is TRBJ2-7, the V gene TRBV4-1; 11 nucleotides align to TRBD1. V lost 3 bases to trimming and J lost 3 bases; unmatched junction nucleotides: 10. Germline CDR1 MGHRA, CDR2 YSYEKL. This CDR3 contains 17 residues. The CDR3 protein is CASSQAWTGGVVYEQYF. The CDR3 nucleotides are TGCGCCAGCAGCCAGGCATGGACAGGGGGCGTCGTCTACGAGCAGTACTTC.

The chain uses TRBV11-2 and TRBJ2-4, with D uncertain. Germline V gene lookup returns CDR1 SGHAT and CDR2 FQNNGV. CDR3 length equals 16 residues. V lost 2 bases and J lost 8, with 19 bases in between. The CDR3 DNA reads as TGTGCCAGCAGCTTACTCCCCGGCCTTGTTGAGGACATTCAGTACTTC. Encoded protein: CASSLLPGLVEDIQYF. The full variable domain, in which reference TRBV11-2 and TRBJ2-4 provide the parts outside the CDR3, is EAGVAQSPRYKIIEKRQSVAFWCNPISGHATLYWYQQILGQGPKLLIQFQNNGVVDDSQLPKDRFSAERLKGVDSTLKIQPAKLEDSAVYLCASSLLPGLVEDIQYFGAGTRLSVL.

The chain couples TRBV10-3 to TRBJ2-7; 9 bases align to TRBD1. The CDR3 spans 15 residues. The V and J ends lost 8 bases and 9 bases, in that order; junction bases with no gene match: 17. CDR1 and CDR2 from the germline V gene are ENHRY and SYGVKD. CDR3 sequence: CAISPTGTGTEVQYF. The CDR3 nucleotides are TGTGCCATCTCCCCGACCGGGACAGGGACTGAGGTGCAGTACTTC.

The chain recombines TRBV14 with TRBJ2-3, with unresolved D. The CDR3 is 17 residues long. The germline CDR1 and CDR2 sequences are SGHDN and FVKESK. Between the trimmed V and J ends, which lost 0 bases and 0 bases, there was a span of 13 bases. The CDR3 region is CASSQDLVARSTDTQYF. The CDR3 DNA follows: TGTGCCAGCAGCCAAGATCTTGTCGCGCGAAGCACAGATACGCAGTATTTT.

V gene TRBV14 combines with J gene TRBJ2-3, with 10 positions matching TRBD2. This CDR3 region has 18 residues. Germline V gene data show CDR1 as SGHDN and CDR2 as FVKESK. J lost 0 bases, V lost 0 bases, and 6 bases had no gene match. DNA of the CDR3: TGTGCCAGCAGCCAAGACTGGACGACTAGCGGGAGCACAGATACGCAGTATTTT. Encoded protein: CASSQDWTTSGSTDTQYF.

The sample holds one count of this clone. The chain combines TRBV9 with TRBJ2-1; D perhaps matches TRBD2 (5 bases). Germline values: CDR1 SGDLS, CDR2 YYNGEE. The CDR3 contains 17 residues. Trimming took 3 bases from V and 4 from J, leaving 20 bases between them. CDR3 DNA sequence: TGTGCCAGCAGCGCATTTCTCCTCCCCCGGGAATACAATGAGCAGTTCTTC. It is translated as CASSAFLLPREYNEQFF.

CDR3 region: CASRGYNEQFF. DNA for the CDR3: TGTGCCAGTCGGGGTTACAATGAGCAGTTCTTC. This chain uses TRBV2 with TRBJ2-1, with D maybe TRBD2 (5 bases). V lost 9 bases and J lost 4, with 7 bases in between. The CDR3 sequence is 11 residues long. Per the germline V gene, CDR1 is SNHLY and CDR2 is FYNNEI. Full variable domain (rest looked up from reference TRBV2 and TRBJ2-1): EPEVTQTPSHQVTQMGQEVILRCVPISNHLYFYWYRQILGQKVEFLVSFYNNEISEKSEIFDDQFSVERPDGSNFTLKIRSTKLEDSAMYFCASRGYNEQFFGPGTRLTVL.

The chain employs TRBV5-8 and TRBJ2-7, with 14 bases aligning to TRBD2. The CDR3 length is 17 residues. J gave up 2 bases and V 1 base, and 5 bases lay outside the gene matches. Germline V CDR1 and CDR2: SGHTS, YDEGEE. CDR3: CASSLLTSGRAPYEQYF. The CDR3 coding sequence is TGTGCCAGCAGCTTGTTGACTAGCGGGAGGGCCCCCTACGAGCAGTACTTC. Filled out from reference TRBV5-8 and TRBJ2-7, the complete variable domain reads EAGVTQSPTHLIKTRGQQATLRCSPISGHTSVYWYQQALGLGLQFLLWYDEGEERNRGNFPPRFSGRQFPNYSSELNVNALELEDSALYLCASSLLTSGRAPYEQYFGPGTRLTVT.

The chain is built from TRBV11-2 and TRBJ2-3; the match to TRBD2 covers 7 bases. The CDR3 runs 15 residues. V lost 4 bases and J lost 2; bases outside the gene matches: 6. The germline CDR1 and CDR2 sequences are SGHAT and FQNNGV. The CDR3 sequence is CASSSSGENTDTQYF. In DNA form, the CDR3 reads TGTGCCAGCAGCTCGAGCGGGGAAAACACAGATACGCAGTATTTT.

V gene TRBV6-1 combines with J gene TRBJ2-7, with TRBD1 matching over 8 bases. Germline trimming cut 4 bases from V and 6 bases from J; bases unmatched to any gene: 5. Germline CDR1 and CDR2: MNHNS and SASEGT. The CDR3 totals 13 residues. This CDR3 reads CASSGWTGSEQYF. As DNA, the CDR3 is TGTGCCAGCAGTGGCTGGACAGGGAGCGAGCAGTACTTC.

This rearrangement joins TRBV27 to TRBJ1-2; D call uncertain. V lost 5 bases, J lost 7 bases, and 17 bases lay in between. The CDR3 totals 14 residues. CDR1 MNHEY and CDR2 SMNVEV come from the germline V gene (reference sequence). The CDR3 coding sequence is TGTGCCAGCAGTCCTGGACTGCCCTCGATTGGCTACACCTTC. It yields the protein CASSPGLPSIGYTF.

This clone appeared once. The V gene is TRBV28, the J gene TRBJ2-1; D is unclear. Germline V gene data show CDR1 as MDHEN and CDR2 as SYDVKM. Trimming took 6 bases from V and 6 from J, leaving 15 bases between them. The CDR3 totals 14 residues. The CDR3 sequence is CASRSHSPINEQFF. The CDR3 DNA follows: TGTGCCAGCAGGAGCCACTCCCCGATCAATGAGCAGTTCTTC.

The chain has TRBV19 and TRBJ2-7; the match to TRBD1 covers 7 bases. This CDR3 region has 18 residues. Per the germline V gene, CDR1 is LNHDA and CDR2 is SQIVND (reference sequence). Trimming at V came to 3 bases and at J to 0 bases, leaving 14 bases not matched to a gene. CDR3 loop: CASSIRRYVTGHSYEQYF. The CDR3 DNA sequence: TGTGCCAGTAGTATTCGGAGATATGTGACAGGGCACTCCTACGAGCAGTACTTC. Full variable domain (missing parts from reference TRBV19 and TRBJ2-7): DGGITQSPKYLFRKEGQNVTLSCEQNLNHDAMYWYRQDPGQGLRLIYYSQIVNDFQKGDIAEGYSVSREKKESFPLTVTSAQKNPTAFYLCASSIRRYVTGHSYEQYFGPGTRLTVT.

The chain uses TRBV5-1 and TRBJ2-3; D is ambiguous. Deletions cut 4 bases from V and 2 bases from J, with 11 bases between. The CDR3 sequence is 14 residues long. Germline V CDR1 and CDR2: SGHRS, YFSETQ. CDR3 in DNA: TGCGCCAGCAGCCCACAATCATCCACAGATACGCAGTATTTT. It encodes CASSPQSSTDTQYF.